These 11 T cell receptor beta chains were all obtained from the same sample, sequenced in a study of Graves' ophthalmopathy and Graves' hyperthyroidism. Scientists amplified the TCR beta CDR3 regions from RNA transcripts. The authors performed first-round RT-PCR with HTBI primers and then a second-round multiplex PCR. MiXCR was run by TCRdb on the multiplex PCR reads, yielding one entry per CDR3 protein. The table records almost 750,000 distinct CDR3 sequences, roughly 41% of them present only once. Sequences were obtained from peripheral blood. The receptor set was obtained from an adult man with Graves' ophthalmopathy.

Ten or more counts support this clonotype. The chain uses TRBV7-3 and TRBJ1-1, with D possibly matching TRBD1 (5 bases). Trimming stripped 5 bases from V and 2 bases from J, with 12 bases between. The CDR3 has 14 residues. Germline assignment: CDR1 SGHTA and CDR2 FQGTGA. CDR3 nucleotides: TGTGCCAGCAGCCCACACGGGGGTAACACTGAAGCTTTCTTT. This sequence encodes CASSPHGGNTEAFF. The entire variable domain, with the rest obtained from reference TRBV7-3 and TRBJ1-1, is as follows: GAGVSQTPSNKVTEKGKYVELRCDPISGHTALYWYRQSLGQGPEFLIYFQGTGAADDSGLPNDRFFAVRPEGSVSTLKIQRTERGDSAVYLCASSPHGGNTEAFFGQGTRLTVV.

The genes are TRBV27 and TRBJ2-5; 11 bases are a match to TRBD2. This CDR3 contains 15 residues. Per the germline V gene, CDR1 is MNHEY and CDR2 is SMNVEV (reference sequence). V lost 6 bases to trimming and J lost 3 bases; unmatched junction nucleotides: 6. The CDR3 DNA reads as TGTGCCAGCAGATCGACTAGCGGGGTGGAAGAGACCCAGTACTTC. Translated: CASRSTSGVEETQYF.

This clonotype was detected ten times or more. This chain joins TRBV5-1 and TRBJ1-1; TRBD1 aligns across 7 bases. Unmatched junction bases numbered 6, after V lost 2 bases and J lost 11 bases. The CDR3 runs 12 residues. Per the germline V gene, CDR1 is SGHRS and CDR2 is YFSETQ. The CDR3 coding sequence is TGCGCCAGCAGCTTCAGGGGGGCAGTCGCTTTCTTT. Its protein product is CASSFRGAVAFF.

V and J are TRBV20-1 and TRBJ2-2; 10 bases map to TRBD1. Trimming took 6 bases from V and 2 from J; bases not matched to a gene: 9. The CDR3 spans 16 residues. CDR1 and CDR2 from the germline V gene are DFQATT and SNEGSKA (reference sequence). The CDR3 DNA follows: TGCAGTGCCCGGGGGACAGGGGCAGGAAACACCGGGGAGCTGTTTTTT. Its translation: CSARGTGAGNTGELFF.

This clonotype was seen a single time. This sequence joins TRBV7-9 and TRBJ2-7; 10 nucleotides match TRBD1. J was trimmed by 1 base and V by 6 bases; bases with no gene match: 6. From germline, CDR1 is SEHNR and CDR2 FQNEAQ (reference sequence). The CDR3 loop spans 15 amino acids. CDR3 nucleotide sequence: TGTGCCAGCAGATACCGGGACAGGGGTTCCTACGAGCAGTACTTC. Its translation: CASRYRDRGSYEQYF.

The chain carries TRBV7-6 and TRBJ2-7; 8 positions match TRBD2. CDR1 and CDR2 (germline): SGHVS, FNYEAQ. V trimming: 5 bases; J trimming: 10 bases; junction bases outside the gene matches: 10. CDR3 size: 13 residues. CDR3 coding DNA: TGTGCCAGCAGCGAGGGACCCGCGGGAGGACAGTACTTC. Its protein product is CASSEGPAGGQYF.

The chain links TRBV20-1 to TRBJ1-5; TRBD1 might be the D (6 bases). From germline, CDR1 is DFQATT and CDR2 SNEGSKA (reference sequence). Trimming removed 1 base from V and 2 bases from J, with 15 bases in between. This CDR3 has 16 residues. The DNA of the CDR3 is TGCAGTGCTAGAGTTCCGGGGGGCTCTGGCAATCAGCCCCAGCATTTT. Its protein is CSARVPGGSGNQPQHF.

This clonotype has more than one count but fewer than ten. The junction does not match germline at one end; this may be a read error. The CDR3 region has the DNA TGTGCCAGCAGTTCAGGGAAGAGAACAAGCAATCAGCCCCAGCATTTT. This sequence encodes CASSSGKRTSNQPQHF. J is TRBJ1-5 and V is TRBV10-3; D may be TRBD1 (5 bases). The CDR3 is 16 residues long. Looked up from germline, CDR1 is ENHRY and CDR2 is SYGVKD.

The chain has TRBV29-1 and TRBJ1-6, with TRBD1 as a possible D gene (6 bases). CDR3 size: 13 residues. V was trimmed by 8 bases and J by 7 bases, leaving 15 bases between them. Germline CDR1 reads SQVTM; CDR2 reads ANQGSEA. CDR3 DNA: TGCAGCTTAGGGTACAGGGTCAATTCACCCCTCCACTTT. This translates into CSLGYRVNSPLHF.

As concerns this clonotype: A junction end diverges from the germline sequence, so it may reflect a read error. The chain has TRBV15 and TRBJ2-5; 9 bases agree with TRBD1. The CDR3 runs to 14 residues. CDR1 is LNHNV, CDR2 YYDKDF, per germline (reference sequence). The CDR3 here is CASSRDRDSETQYF. The CDR3, as DNA: TGTGCCAGCAGCCGGGACAGGGATTCAGAGACCCAGTACTTC.

The V and J genes are TRBV29-1 and TRBJ1-1; D remains ambiguous. This CDR3 has 12 residues. From germline, CDR1 is SQVTM and CDR2 ANQGSEA. The V and J ends lost 7 bases and 2 bases respectively, with 11 bases between them. The CDR3 DNA reads as TGCAGCGGTTCGGACGTTAACACTGAAGCTTTCTTT. It yields the protein CSGSDVNTEAFF. Looking up the rest from reference TRBV29-1 and TRBJ1-1 gives the full variable domain: SAVISQKPSRDICQRGTSLTIQCQVDSQVTMMFWYRQQPGQSLTLIATANQGSEATYESGFVIDKFPISRPNLTFSTLTVSNMSPEDSSIYLCSGSDVNTEAFFGQGTRLTVV.